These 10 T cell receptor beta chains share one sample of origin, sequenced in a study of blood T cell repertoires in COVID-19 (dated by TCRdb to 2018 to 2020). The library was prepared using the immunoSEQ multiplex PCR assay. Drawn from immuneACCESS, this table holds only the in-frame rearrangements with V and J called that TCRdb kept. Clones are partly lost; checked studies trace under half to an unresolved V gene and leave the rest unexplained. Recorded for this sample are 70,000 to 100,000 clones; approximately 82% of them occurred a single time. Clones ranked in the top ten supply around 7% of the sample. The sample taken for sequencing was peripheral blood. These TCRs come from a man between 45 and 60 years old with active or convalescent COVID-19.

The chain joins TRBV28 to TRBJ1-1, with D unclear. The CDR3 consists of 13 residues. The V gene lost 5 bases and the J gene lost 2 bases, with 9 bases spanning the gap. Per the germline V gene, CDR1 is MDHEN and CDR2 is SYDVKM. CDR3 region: CASSGGVNTEAFF. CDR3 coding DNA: TGTGCCAGCAGTGGCGGGGTTAACACTGAAGCTTTCTTT.

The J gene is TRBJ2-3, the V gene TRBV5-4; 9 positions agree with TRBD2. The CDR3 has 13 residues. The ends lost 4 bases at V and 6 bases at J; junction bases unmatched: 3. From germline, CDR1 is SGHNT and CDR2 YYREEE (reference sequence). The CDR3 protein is CASSAGGEDTQYF. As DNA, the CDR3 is TGTGCCAGCAGCGCGGGGGGGGAGGATACGCAGTATTTT.

CDR3 coding DNA: TGTGCCAGCAGCGAACAGGGGACACTTAATGAAAAACTGTTTTTT. Its translation: CASSEQGTLNEKLFF. The chain has TRBV7-9 and TRBJ1-4; the match to TRBD1 covers 7 bases. Germline V CDR1 and CDR2: SEHNR, FQNEAQ (reference sequence). Trimming at V came to 5 bases and at J to 4 bases, leaving 7 bases not matched to a gene. The CDR3 extends over 15 amino acids.

The CDR3 protein is CAWSAGTGGYEQYF. The CDR3 nucleotides are TGTGCCTGGAGTGCAGGGACGGGGGGCTACGAGCAGTACTTC. The chain employs TRBV30 and TRBJ2-7; 7 bases align to TRBD2. J lost 3 bases, V lost 1 base, and 6 bases had no gene match. The CDR3 sequence is 14 residues long. Germline CDR1 is GTSNPN and CDR2 is SVGIG (reference sequence).

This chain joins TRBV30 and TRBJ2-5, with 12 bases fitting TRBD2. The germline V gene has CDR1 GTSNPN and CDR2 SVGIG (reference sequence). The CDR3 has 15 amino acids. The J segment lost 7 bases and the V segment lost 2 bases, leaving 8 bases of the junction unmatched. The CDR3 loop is CAWSTGASGGGTQYF. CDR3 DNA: TGTGCCTGGAGTACCGGGGCTAGCGGGGGGGGGACCCAGTACTTC.

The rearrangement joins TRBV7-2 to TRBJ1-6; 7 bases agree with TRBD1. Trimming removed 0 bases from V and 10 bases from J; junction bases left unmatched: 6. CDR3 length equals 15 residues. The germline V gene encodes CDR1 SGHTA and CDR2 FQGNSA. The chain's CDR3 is CASSLAQTGKSPLHF. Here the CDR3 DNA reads TGTGCCAGCAGCTTAGCGCAGACAGGGAAATCACCCCTCCACTTT.

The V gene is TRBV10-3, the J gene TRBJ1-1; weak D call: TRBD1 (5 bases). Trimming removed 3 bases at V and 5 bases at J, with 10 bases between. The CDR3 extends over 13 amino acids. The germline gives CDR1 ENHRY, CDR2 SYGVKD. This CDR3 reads CAISDRVNTEAFF. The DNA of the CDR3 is TGTGCCATCAGTGACAGGGTAAATACTGAAGCTTTCTTT.

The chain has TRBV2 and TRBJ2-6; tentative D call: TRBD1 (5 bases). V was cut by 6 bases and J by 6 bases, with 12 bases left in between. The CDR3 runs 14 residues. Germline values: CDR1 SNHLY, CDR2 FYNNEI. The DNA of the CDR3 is TGTGCCAGCAGAACAGGCCTCTCGGCCAACGTCCTGACTTTC. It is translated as CASRTGLSANVLTF.

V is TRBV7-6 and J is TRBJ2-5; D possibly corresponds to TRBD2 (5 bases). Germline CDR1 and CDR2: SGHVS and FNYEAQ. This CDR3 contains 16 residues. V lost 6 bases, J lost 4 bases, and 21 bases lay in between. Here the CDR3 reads CASRDPWTSGGETQYF. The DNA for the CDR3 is TGTGCCAGCAGAGATCCGTGGACCAGCGGAGGAGAGACCCAGTACTTC.

CDR3 loop: CVRSLVWLENEGDQPQHF. The CDR3 bases are TGTGTCAGAAGCTTAGTATGGTTGGAGAATGAGGGAGATCAGCCCCAGCATTTT. The genes are TRBV7-5 and TRBJ1-5. TRBV7-5 constitutes a pseudogene. The CDR3 contains 18 residues.